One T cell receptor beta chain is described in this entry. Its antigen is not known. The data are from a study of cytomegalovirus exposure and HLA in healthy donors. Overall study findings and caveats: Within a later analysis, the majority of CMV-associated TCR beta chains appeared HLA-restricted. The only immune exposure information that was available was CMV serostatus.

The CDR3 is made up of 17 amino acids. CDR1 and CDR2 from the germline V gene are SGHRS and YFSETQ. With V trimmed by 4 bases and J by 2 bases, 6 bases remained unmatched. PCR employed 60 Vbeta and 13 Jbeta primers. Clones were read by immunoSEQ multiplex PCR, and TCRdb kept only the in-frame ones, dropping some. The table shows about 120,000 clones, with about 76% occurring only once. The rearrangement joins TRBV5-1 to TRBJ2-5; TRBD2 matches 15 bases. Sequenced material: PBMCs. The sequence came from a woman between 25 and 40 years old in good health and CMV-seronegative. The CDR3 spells CASSPGTSGRNQETQYF. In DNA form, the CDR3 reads TGCGCCAGCAGCCCCGGGACTAGCGGGAGGAATCAAGAGACCCAGTACTTC.